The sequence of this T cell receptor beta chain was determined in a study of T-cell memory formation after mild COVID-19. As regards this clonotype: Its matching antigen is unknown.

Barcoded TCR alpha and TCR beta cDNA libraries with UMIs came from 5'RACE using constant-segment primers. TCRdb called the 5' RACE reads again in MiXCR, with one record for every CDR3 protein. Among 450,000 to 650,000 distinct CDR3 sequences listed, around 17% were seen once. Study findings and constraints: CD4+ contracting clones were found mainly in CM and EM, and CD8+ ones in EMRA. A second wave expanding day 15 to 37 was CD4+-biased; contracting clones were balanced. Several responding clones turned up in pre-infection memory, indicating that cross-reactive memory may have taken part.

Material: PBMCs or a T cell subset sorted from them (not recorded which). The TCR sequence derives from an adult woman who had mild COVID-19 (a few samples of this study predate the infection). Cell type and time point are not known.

The CDR3 here is CASGDLNQETQYF. For the CDR3, the DNA is TGTGCCAGCGGGGACCTAAACCAAGAGACCCAGTACTTC. The chain combines TRBV5-6 with TRBJ2-5, with D possibly called TRBD1 or TRBD2 (5 bases each). Between the trimmed V and J ends, which lost 7 bases and 0 bases, there was a span of 10 bases. The CDR3 sequence is 13 residues long. Germline V lookup: CDR1 SGHDT, CDR2 YYEEEE. Combining the CDR3 with reference TRBV5-6 and TRBJ2-5 gives the whole variable domain DAGVTQSPTHLIKTRGQQVTLRCSPKSGHDTVSWYQQALGQGPQFIFQYYEEEERQRGNFPDRFSGHQFPNYSSELNVNALLLGDSALYLCASGDLNQETQYFGPGTRLLVL.